One sample yielded the 2 T cell receptor beta chains listed below, sequenced in a study of cytomegalovirus exposure and HLA in healthy donors. Only in-frame clones appear in the TCRdb table, and some are missing; sequencing was by immunoSEQ multiplex PCR. The sample lists fewer than 75,000 clones; around 96% were seen once. Sample: PBMCs. Receptor source: a man between 18 and 29 years old in good health and CMV-seronegative.

The chain employs TRBV28 and TRBJ1-1; a weak D match, TRBD1 (6 bases). The length of the CDR3 is 14 residues. Trimming took off 4 bases at V and 5 bases at J, with 14 bases between the two ends. Germline V gene data show CDR1 as MDHEN and CDR2 as SYDVKM. This chain's CDR3 is CASSSQGRRTEAFF. CDR3 in DNA: TGTGCCAGCAGTTCACAGGGTCGAAGGACTGAAGCTTTCTTT.

The chain links TRBV28 to TRBJ1-2; D not certain. The CDR3 length is 14 residues. CDR1 is MDHEN, CDR2 SYDVKM, per germline. The V gene lost 2 bases and the J gene lost 5 bases, with 12 bases spanning the gap. The DNA for the CDR3 is TGTGCCAGCAGTTTACAACAGTGGACTTATGGCTACACCTTC. It translates to CASSLQQWTYGYTF.